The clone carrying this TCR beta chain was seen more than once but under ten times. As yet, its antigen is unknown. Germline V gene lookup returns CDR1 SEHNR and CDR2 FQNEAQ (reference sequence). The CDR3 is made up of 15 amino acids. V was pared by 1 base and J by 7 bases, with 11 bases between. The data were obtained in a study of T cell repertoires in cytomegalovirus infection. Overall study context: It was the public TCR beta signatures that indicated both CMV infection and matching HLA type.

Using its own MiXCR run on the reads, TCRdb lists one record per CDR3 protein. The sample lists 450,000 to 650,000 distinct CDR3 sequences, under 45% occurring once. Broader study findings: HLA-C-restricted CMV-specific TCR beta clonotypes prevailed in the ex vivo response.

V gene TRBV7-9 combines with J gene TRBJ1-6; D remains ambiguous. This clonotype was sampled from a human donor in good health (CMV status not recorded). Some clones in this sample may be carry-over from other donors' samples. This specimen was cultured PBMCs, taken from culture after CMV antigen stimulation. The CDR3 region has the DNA TGTGCCAGCAGCTTAGGCTCAGTGCAGAATTCACCCCTCCACTTT. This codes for CASSLGSVQNSPLHF. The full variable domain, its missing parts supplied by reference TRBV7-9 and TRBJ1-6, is DTGVSQNPRHKITKRGQNVTFRCDPISEHNRLYWYRQTLGQGPEFLTYFQNEAQLEKSRLLSDRFSAERPKGSFSTLEIQRTEQGDSAMYLCASSLGSVQNSPLHFGNGTRLTVT.